Sequencing of this T cell receptor beta chain was carried out in a study of cytomegalovirus exposure and HLA in healthy donors. PCR primers comprised 60 Vbeta and 13 Jbeta primers. TCRdb keeps only in-frame clones here, not all; method: immunoSEQ multiplex PCR. The sample comprises fewer than 250,000 clones, roughly 77% of which are singletons, and roughly 0.4% rests with the top ten. Each donor was healthy, and each was a bone marrow donor. In nominal health when sampled, donors likely had unrecorded immune exposures nonetheless. This clone has only one observation. Its specificity is unknown. Findings and caveats of the study: Later analysis found that TCR beta chains associated with HLA were more clonally expanded than other, equally common chains. Prior analysis indicated that the majority of TCR beta V segments exhibited productivity approximately 87% or approximately 30% of the time.

Germline V lookup: CDR1 SGHAT, CDR2 FQNNGV. V lost 4 bases and J lost 4, with 10 bases in between. This CDR3 comprises 13 residues. The sample consisted of PBMCs. The chain employs TRBV11-2 and TRBJ1-2, with unresolved D. This sequence originates from a male donor in good health and CMV-seropositive. In DNA, the CDR3 is TGTGCCAGCAGCTCCTCCCCCCTCTATGGCTACACCTTC. Residues: CASSSSPLYGYTF.